These 29 T cell receptor beta chains share one sample of origin, sequenced in a study of T-cell reconstitution after alpha-beta-depleted transplantation in children. Unique molecular identifiers were incorporated into the prepared TCRbeta library. One entry per CDR3 protein, called by TCRdb with MiXCR from the PCR reads. The sample has almost 500,000 distinct CDR3 sequences, approximately 10% seen once. The material sequenced was PBMCs, taken before TCRalphabeta/CD19-depleted stem cell transplant. These receptors were obtained from a child aged 2-15 years with inherited bone marrow failure, due to receive a stem cell transplant.

The J gene is TRBJ2-2, the V gene TRBV24-1; no definite D call. The CDR3 has 14 amino acids. Germline V gene data show CDR1 as KGHDR and CDR2 as SFDVKD. V dropped 6 bases and J dropped 3 bases, with 10 bases sitting between them. DNA of the CDR3: TGTGCCACCAGTATCAACAGACACACCGGGGAGCTGTTTTTT. The encoded protein is CATSINRHTGELFF.

This clonotype was counted ten times or more. V is TRBV29-1 and J is TRBJ2-2; 8 bases are a match to TRBD1. The junction had 8 bases not matched to a gene; V was cut back by 7 bases and J by 1 base. Looked up from germline, CDR1 is SQVTM and CDR2 is ANQGSEA. CDR3 size: 15 residues. The CDR3 nucleotides read TGCAGCGCCACCCTCGACAGGGGGAACACCGGGGAGCTGTTTTTT. Translating gives CSATLDRGNTGELFF.

This clonotype was counted at least ten times. The V and J genes are TRBV6-2 or TRBV6-3 and TRBJ2-5; possibly TRBD1 or TRBD2 for D (5 bases each). Looked up from germline, CDR1 is MNHEY and CDR2 is SVGEGT. The length of the CDR3 is 19 residues. V was trimmed by 0 bases and J by 2 bases, leaving 22 bases between them. CDR3: CASSYSVNPGTTRQETQYF. CDR3 nucleotide sequence: TGTGCCAGCAGTTACTCGGTAAACCCTGGGACCACGAGGCAAGAGACCCAGTACTTC.

Many counts were recorded for this clonotype. The CDR3 DNA is TGTGCCAGCAGCTTAGCGCCTGCCGGGGGAGGCTCTGAAGCTTTCTTT. It is translated as CASSLAPAGGGSEAFF. This chain links TRBV7-6 with TRBJ1-1; weak D call: TRBD1 (5 bases). From germline, CDR1 is SGHVS and CDR2 FNYEAQ. The CDR3 extends over 16 amino acids. V lost 0 bases and J lost 6, with 17 bases in between.

This clonotype was counted ten times or more. This chain joins TRBV12-3 or TRBV12-4 and TRBJ1-5, with TRBD1 identical over 8 bases. The CDR3 runs 18 residues. The junction had 8 bases not matched to a gene; V was cut back by 1 base and J by 0 bases. CDR3 residues: CASSLGSGTGHSNQPQHF. DNA of the CDR3: TGTGCCAGCAGTTTAGGTAGCGGGACAGGCCATAGCAATCAGCCCCAGCATTTT.

This clonotype was observed a handful of times. The CDR3, as DNA: TGTGCCAGCAGCTCCGACCTCGTACAGGGGGAGCAGTACTTC. Amino acids: CASSSDLVQGEQYF. The chain couples TRBV7-9 to TRBJ2-7, with 7 positions matching TRBD1. V lost 4 bases and J lost 7; bases outside the gene matches: 10. This CDR3 comprises 14 residues. The germline V gene has CDR1 SEHNR and CDR2 FQNEAQ (reference sequence).

This clonotype was seen ten or more times. The chain joins TRBV6-5 to TRBJ2-1; D ambiguous. V lost 0 bases, J lost 5 bases, and 14 bases lay in between. This CDR3 comprises 16 residues. Germline V gives CDR1 MNHEY, CDR2 SVGAGI. CDR3 DNA sequence: TGTGCCAGCAGTTACTCGATTGCGCCCCCCCACAATGAGCAGTTCTTC. This gives the protein CASSYSIAPPHNEQFF.

This clonotype was seen only a few times. Here the CDR3 reads CASTSGQNTEAFF. DNA for the CDR3: TGTGCCAGCACCTCGGGACAGAACACTGAAGCTTTCTTT. V and J are TRBV28 and TRBJ1-1; D possibly corresponds to TRBD1 (6 bases). CDR3 size: 13 residues. Trimming pared 7 bases from V and 1 base from J, leaving 10 bases between. CDR1 is MDHEN, CDR2 SYDVKM, per germline.

This clonotype appeared many times. The V gene is TRBV10-3, the J gene TRBJ2-2, with a tentative D call TRBD2 (6 bases). Looked up from germline, CDR1 is ENHRY and CDR2 is SYGVKD. CDR3 length: 15 residues. Trimming cost V 7 bases and J 2 bases, with 14 bases left between them. This chain's CDR3 is CAITQAGSNTGELFF. Here the CDR3 DNA reads TGTGCCATCACCCAGGCGGGATCAAACACCGGGGAGCTGTTTTTT.

Only a few counts were recorded for this clonotype. V gene TRBV12-3 or TRBV12-4 combines with J gene TRBJ2-4, with a weak D call TRBD2 (5 bases). This CDR3 has 14 amino acids. The V end was cut by 3 bases, the J end by 8 bases, with 14 bases between. The CDR3 DNA reads TGTGCCAGCAGTTTGGCGGGCGACGGAGACATTCAGTACTTC. Translating it yields CASSLAGDGDIQYF.

The chain uses TRBV27 and TRBJ1-2, with 7 nucleotides matching TRBD1. V gave up 5 bases and J gave up 3 bases; unmatched junction bases: 12. Germline CDR1 is MNHEY and CDR2 is SMNVEV (reference sequence). This CDR3 spans 16 amino acids. CDR3 protein: CASSPRDSAFHYGYTF. CDR3 coding DNA: TGTGCCAGCAGTCCTCGGGACAGCGCGTTTCACTATGGCTACACCTTC.

This clonotype occurred many times. The V and J genes are TRBV6-1 and TRBJ2-3; 7 bases map to TRBD1. The CDR3 covers 15 residues. V lost 6 bases to trimming and J lost 0 bases; unmatched junction nucleotides: 6. Germline-derived CDR1 and CDR2 are MNHNS and SASEGT. The CDR3: CASSGQASSTDTQYF. In DNA form, the CDR3 reads TGTGCCAGCAGCGGACAGGCCTCTAGCACAGATACGCAGTATTTT.

Turning to this clonotype: Given a much more abundant clone one base away, this may be a read error. The chain joins TRBV20-1 to TRBJ1-2; D might be TRBD1 (6 bases). The CDR3 is 15 amino acids. Germline V gives CDR1 DFQATT, CDR2 SNEGSKA (reference sequence). The CDR3 here is CSARDGTIFAGGHTF. CDR3 in DNA: TGCAGTGCTAGAGACGGGACAATCTTCGCGGGTGGCCACACCTTC.

About this clonotype itself: This may stem from a read error, because a much larger clone lies one nucleotide away. The conserved phenylalanine or tryptophan normally closing the CDR3 is absent here, so this likely arose from a read error. The chain has TRBV28 and TRBJ2-7; 8 bases fit TRBD1. The ends lost 10 bases at V and 2 bases at J; junction bases unmatched: 13. From germline, CDR1 is MDHEN and CDR2 SYDVKM. The CDR3 spans 15 residues. The CDR3 is CATRPAGTGTYEQYL. DNA of the CDR3: TGTGCCACCCGACCGGCCGGGACAGGAACCTACGAGCAGTACCTC.

This clonotype has just a few counts. The genes are TRBV5-6 and TRBJ2-3; 12 bases are a match to TRBD1. Losses at the gene ends were 4 bases for V and 1 base for J; bases not matched to a gene: 4. Germline-derived CDR1 and CDR2 are SGHDT and YYEEEE. There are 16 residues in the CDR3. CDR3 region: CASSRDRGLGTDTQYF. The CDR3 DNA follows: TGTGCCAGCAGCCGGGACAGGGGGCTTGGCACAGATACGCAGTATTTT.

The chain joins TRBV19 to TRBJ1-1; no clear D gene. Germline values: CDR1 LNHDA, CDR2 SQIVND (reference sequence). The CDR3 consists of 13 residues. V lost 3 bases to trimming and J lost 3 bases, with 8 bases between them. Written as DNA, the CDR3 is TGTGCCAGTAGTATCGGAGAGTACACTGAAGCTTTCTTT. It yields the protein CASSIGEYTEAFF.

Remarks on this clonotype: This likely comes from a read error, as the CDR3 has no conserved phenylalanine or tryptophan at its end. The DNA of the CDR3 is TGTGCCAGTAGGCCAGTAGCGGAGGGTGGAACCGGGGAGCTGTTTCTT. This sequence encodes CASRPVAEGGTGELFL. The chain links TRBV19 to TRBJ2-2; TRBD2 is a possible D gene (6 bases). Trimming cost V 6 bases and J 5 bases, with 19 bases left between them. Germline V lookup: CDR1 LNHDA, CDR2 SQIVND (reference sequence). The CDR3 extends over 16 amino acids.

This clonotype occurred many times. The chain employs TRBV12-3 or TRBV12-4 and TRBJ2-1; D gene ambiguous. The length of the CDR3 is 12 residues. Trimming removed 0 bases at V and 5 bases at J, with 2 bases between. The CDR3 here is CASSLADNEQFF. The CDR3 coding sequence is TGTGCCAGCAGTTTAGCGGACAATGAGCAGTTCTTC.

This clonotype occurred a few times. V and J are TRBV6-1 and TRBJ2-7; D call uncertain. This CDR3 spans 14 amino acids. V gave up 5 bases and J gave up 2 bases, with 13 bases separating them. Germline CDR1 and CDR2: MNHNS and SASEGT. The CDR3 loop is CASSKTRTTYEQYF. The CDR3 bases are TGTGCCAGCAGTAAGACTCGTACGACCTACGAGCAGTACTTC.

This clonotype was picked up a small number of times. The chain is built from TRBV12-3 or TRBV12-4 and TRBJ2-7, with 7 nucleotides matching TRBD2. The CDR3 has 16 residues. Losses at the gene ends were 0 bases for V and 6 bases for J; bases not matched to a gene: 11. CDR3 in amino acids: CASSLAGGPPLGEQYF. CDR3 DNA sequence: TGTGCCAGCAGTTTAGCGGGAGGGCCCCCACTGGGCGAGCAGTACTTC.

This clonotype was counted at least ten times. The chain links TRBV7-8 to TRBJ2-3; D may be TRBD1 or TRBD2 (6 bases each). Germline V gene lookup returns CDR1 SGHVS and CDR2 FQNEAQ. V lost 1 base, J lost 2 bases, and 16 bases lay in between. The CDR3 spans 17 residues. In DNA, the CDR3 is TGTGCCAGCAGCTTAGGGGGGGCTCGGATCGACACAGATACGCAGTATTTT. This codes for CASSLGGARIDTDTQYF.

The table lists this clonotype with many counts. The chain uses TRBV9 and TRBJ2-7; maybe TRBD1 (6 bases). The V end was cut by 4 bases, the J end by 0 bases, with 11 bases between. CDR3 size: 14 residues. Germline loops: CDR1 SGDLS, CDR2 YYNGEE. CDR3 nucleotide sequence: TGTGCCAGCAGCTACGGACAGAGCTCCTACGAGCAGTACTTC. Its protein is CASSYGQSSYEQYF.

The genes are TRBV21-1 and TRBJ2-1; the table's D gene call, TRBD2, was not cross checked with the DNA. TRBV21-1 is given as a pseudogene. This CDR3 is built from 16 residues. Here the CDR3 DNA reads TGTGCCAGCAGCTCCCGACTAGCGGGAACCTACGATGACCAGTTCTTC. The encoded protein is CASSSRLAGTYDDQFF.

This clonotype was found many times. The J gene is TRBJ2-7, the V gene TRBV5-1; TRBD1 or TRBD2 may be the D gene (7 bases each). Trimming took off 5 bases at V and 3 bases at J, with 15 bases between the two ends. This CDR3 region has 14 residues. Germline loops: CDR1 SGHRS, CDR2 YFSETQ. This chain's CDR3 is CASRIPGGDYEQYF. DNA of the CDR3: TGCGCCAGCAGGATTCCAGGGGGGGACTACGAGCAGTACTTC.

This clonotype was seen at least ten times. The chain employs TRBV5-1 and TRBJ2-6, with a weak D call TRBD1 (5 bases). The CDR3 runs 18 residues. V lost 3 bases and J lost 0, with 16 bases in between. Germline loops: CDR1 SGHRS, CDR2 YFSETQ. The CDR3 DNA is TGCGCCAGCAGCTCCAGGACAAAGGGGATCTCTGGGGCCAACGTCCTGACTTTC. This gives the protein CASSSRTKGISGANVLTF.

This clonotype was seen repeatedly, ten times or more. CDR3 region: CASSLADNSPLHF. As DNA, the CDR3 is TGTGCCAGCAGTTTGGCCGATAATTCACCCCTCCACTTT. The chain has TRBV12-3 or TRBV12-4 and TRBJ1-6; D unclear. The CDR3 runs to 13 residues. V was cut by 3 bases and J by 5 bases, with 5 bases left in between.

This clonotype was counted at least ten times. The rearrangement joins TRBV3-1 to TRBJ2-5, with 14 positions matching TRBD2. V trimming: 0 bases; J trimming: 6 bases; junction bases outside the gene matches: 6. The CDR3 spans 17 residues. Germline V CDR1 and CDR2: LGHDT, YNNKEL (reference sequence). CDR3 in amino acids: CASSQDQTSGRGQTQYF. CDR3 DNA sequence: TGTGCCAGCAGCCAAGATCAGACTAGCGGGAGGGGACAGACCCAGTACTTC.

This clonotype was counted many times. The chain couples TRBV5-6 to TRBJ2-2; D not certain. This CDR3 contains 15 residues. V was clipped by 2 bases and J by 3 bases, with 11 bases between them. The germline V gene has CDR1 SGHDT and CDR2 YYEEEE. CDR3 coding DNA: TGTGCCAGCAGCTTCAGCTTAAGGGACACCGGGGAGCTGTTTTTT. Translating it yields CASSFSLRDTGELFF.

This clonotype was observed many times. This chain joins TRBV7-2 and TRBJ2-7; 7 bases match TRBD2. Losses at the gene ends were 1 base for V and 2 bases for J; bases not matched to a gene: 5. The CDR3 loop spans 15 amino acids. Germline-derived CDR1 and CDR2 are SGHTA and FQGNSA. The CDR3 spells CASSLETGGPYEQYF. The CDR3 DNA reads as TGTGCCAGCAGCTTAGAGACGGGGGGACCCTACGAGCAGTACTTC.